This TCR beta chain derives from a study of T-cell memory formation after mild COVID-19. Whole-study results and caveats: SARS-CoV-2 specificity of second-wave clones peaking day 37 was unconfirmed.

The CDR3 has 15 amino acids. Germline V gene data show CDR1 as SSHAT and CDR2 as FNYEAQ (reference sequence). TCR alpha and TCR beta cDNA libraries carrying sample barcodes and UMIs were produced by 5'RACE using constant-segment primers. Using its own MiXCR run on the 5' RACE reads, TCRdb lists one record per CDR3 protein. This table has hundreds of thousands of distinct CDR3 sequences, about a fifth appearing once. In regard to this clonotype: The target antigen is unknown. The junction does not match germline at one end; this may be a read error.

Sequencing was done on a sample of PBMCs or a T cell subset sorted from them (not recorded which). V usage is TRBV7-7 and J usage is TRBJ2-1; D is unclear. This TCR derives from an adult woman who had mild COVID-19 (a few samples of this study predate the infection). Cell type and time point are not known. For the CDR3, the DNA is TGTGCTAGCAGCTCATCCCCCGGTACCTACAATGAGCAGTTCTTC. Its protein product is CASSSSPGTYNEQFF. Drawing the rest from reference TRBV7-7 and TRBJ2-1, the complete variable domain is GAGVSQSPRYKVTKRGQDVTLRCDPISSHATLYWYQQALGQGPEFLTYFNYEAQPDKSGLPSDRFSAERPEGSISTLTIQRTEQRDSAMYRCASSSSPGTYNEQFFGPGTRLTVL.